The subject of this entry is one T cell receptor (beta chain). The data derive from a study of OX40 agonist ivuxolimab in advanced cancers. This table comes from immunoSEQ multiplex PCR, and its TCRdb copy is limited to in-frame clones, with some not included. The table includes fewer than 90,000 clones, around nine tenths detected once. This receptor was taken from an adult with an advanced solid tumor such as melanoma, head and neck, liver or kidney cancer. The source was CD4+ or CD8+ T cells sorted from blood, collected in a trial of the OX40 agonist ivuxolimab.

Here the CDR3 reads CASSSPTGILEQFF. The CDR3 DNA reads as TGTGCCAGCAGCTCCCCGACAGGGATCCTTGAGCAGTTCTTC. This chain connects TRBV7-9 to TRBJ2-1; the match to TRBD1 covers 7 bases. The CDR3 is 14 amino acids. The V gene's germline CDR1 is SEHNR and CDR2 FQNEAQ (reference sequence). Germline trimming cut 4 bases from V and 9 bases from J; bases unmatched to any gene: 9. Based on the CDR3 plus reference TRBV7-9 and TRBJ2-1, the full variable domain is DTGVSQNPRHKITKRGQNVTFRCDPISEHNRLYWYRQTLGQGPEFLTYFQNEAQLEKSRLLSDRFSAERPKGSFSTLEIQRTEQGDSAMYLCASSSPTGILEQFFGPGTRLTVL.